The 2 T cell receptor beta chains given below trace back to one sample, sequenced in a study of graft-versus-host responses after intestinal transplantation. Assay: immunoSEQ multiplex PCR; the TCRdb copy retains only in-frame clones and omits some. The table has about 100,000 clones, about nine tenths seen once; the top ten hold about 16%. The sequencing here drew on PBMCs, taken roughly 410 days after intestinal transplant. Source of these receptors: a human patient who received an intestinal transplant, so some T cells may come from the graft donor.

The chain recombines TRBV11-3 with TRBJ2-3; D possibly uses TRBD1 or TRBD2 (5 bases each). In germline, CDR1 is SGHNT, CDR2 YENEEA. The V gene lost 1 base and the J gene lost 2 bases, with 13 bases spanning the gap. CDR3 length equals 16 residues. CDR3 nucleotides: TGTGCCAGCAGCTTAGGGGGACGGCGCTCCACAGATACGCAGTATTTT. Residues: CASSLGGRRSTDTQYF.

The chain recombines TRBV5-1 with TRBJ2-5; a possible D gene is TRBD1 (6 bases). The CDR3 is 15 residues long. V was cut by 3 bases and J by 1 base, with 13 bases left in between. Germline loops: CDR1 SGHRS, CDR2 YFSETQ. CDR3 nucleotide sequence: TGCGCCAGCAGCTGGGTCGGACAGCCCCAAGAGACCCAGTACTTC. This codes for CASSWVGQPQETQYF.